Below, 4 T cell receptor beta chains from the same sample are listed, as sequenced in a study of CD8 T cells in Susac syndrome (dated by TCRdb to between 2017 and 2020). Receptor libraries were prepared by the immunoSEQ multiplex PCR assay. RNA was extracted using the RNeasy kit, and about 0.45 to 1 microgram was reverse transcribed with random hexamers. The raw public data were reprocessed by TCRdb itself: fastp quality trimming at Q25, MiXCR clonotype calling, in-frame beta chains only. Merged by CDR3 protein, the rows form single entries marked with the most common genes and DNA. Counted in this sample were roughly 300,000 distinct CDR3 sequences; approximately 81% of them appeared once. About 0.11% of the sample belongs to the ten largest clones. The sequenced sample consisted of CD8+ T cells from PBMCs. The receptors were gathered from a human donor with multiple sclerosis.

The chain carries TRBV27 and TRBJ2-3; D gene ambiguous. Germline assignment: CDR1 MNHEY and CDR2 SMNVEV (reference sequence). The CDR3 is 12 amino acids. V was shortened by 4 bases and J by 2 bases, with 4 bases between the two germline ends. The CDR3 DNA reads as TGTGCCAGCAGTTCCCACACAGATACGCAGTATTTT. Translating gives CASSSHTDTQYF.

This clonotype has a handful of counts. This CDR3 is CASSLFGENEQFF. The CDR3 DNA follows: TGTGCCAGCAGTTTATTTGGGGAAAATGAGCAGTTCTTC. The genes are TRBV12-3 or TRBV12-4 and TRBJ2-1; D is undetermined. CDR3 length: 13 amino acids. Trimming pared 2 bases from V and 7 bases from J, leaving 9 bases between.

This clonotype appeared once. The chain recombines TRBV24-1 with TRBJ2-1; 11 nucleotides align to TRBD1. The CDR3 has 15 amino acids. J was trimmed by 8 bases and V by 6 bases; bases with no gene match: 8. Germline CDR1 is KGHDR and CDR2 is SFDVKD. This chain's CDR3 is CATSRDRGINYEQFF. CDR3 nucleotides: TGTGCCACCAGTCGGGACAGGGGGATAAACTATGAGCAGTTCTTC.

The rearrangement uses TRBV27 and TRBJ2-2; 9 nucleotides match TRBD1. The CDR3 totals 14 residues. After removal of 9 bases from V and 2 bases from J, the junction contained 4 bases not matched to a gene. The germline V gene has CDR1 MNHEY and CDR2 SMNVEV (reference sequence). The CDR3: CASWDRVNTGELFF. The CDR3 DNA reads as TGTGCCAGTTGGGACAGGGTAAACACCGGGGAGCTGTTTTTT.